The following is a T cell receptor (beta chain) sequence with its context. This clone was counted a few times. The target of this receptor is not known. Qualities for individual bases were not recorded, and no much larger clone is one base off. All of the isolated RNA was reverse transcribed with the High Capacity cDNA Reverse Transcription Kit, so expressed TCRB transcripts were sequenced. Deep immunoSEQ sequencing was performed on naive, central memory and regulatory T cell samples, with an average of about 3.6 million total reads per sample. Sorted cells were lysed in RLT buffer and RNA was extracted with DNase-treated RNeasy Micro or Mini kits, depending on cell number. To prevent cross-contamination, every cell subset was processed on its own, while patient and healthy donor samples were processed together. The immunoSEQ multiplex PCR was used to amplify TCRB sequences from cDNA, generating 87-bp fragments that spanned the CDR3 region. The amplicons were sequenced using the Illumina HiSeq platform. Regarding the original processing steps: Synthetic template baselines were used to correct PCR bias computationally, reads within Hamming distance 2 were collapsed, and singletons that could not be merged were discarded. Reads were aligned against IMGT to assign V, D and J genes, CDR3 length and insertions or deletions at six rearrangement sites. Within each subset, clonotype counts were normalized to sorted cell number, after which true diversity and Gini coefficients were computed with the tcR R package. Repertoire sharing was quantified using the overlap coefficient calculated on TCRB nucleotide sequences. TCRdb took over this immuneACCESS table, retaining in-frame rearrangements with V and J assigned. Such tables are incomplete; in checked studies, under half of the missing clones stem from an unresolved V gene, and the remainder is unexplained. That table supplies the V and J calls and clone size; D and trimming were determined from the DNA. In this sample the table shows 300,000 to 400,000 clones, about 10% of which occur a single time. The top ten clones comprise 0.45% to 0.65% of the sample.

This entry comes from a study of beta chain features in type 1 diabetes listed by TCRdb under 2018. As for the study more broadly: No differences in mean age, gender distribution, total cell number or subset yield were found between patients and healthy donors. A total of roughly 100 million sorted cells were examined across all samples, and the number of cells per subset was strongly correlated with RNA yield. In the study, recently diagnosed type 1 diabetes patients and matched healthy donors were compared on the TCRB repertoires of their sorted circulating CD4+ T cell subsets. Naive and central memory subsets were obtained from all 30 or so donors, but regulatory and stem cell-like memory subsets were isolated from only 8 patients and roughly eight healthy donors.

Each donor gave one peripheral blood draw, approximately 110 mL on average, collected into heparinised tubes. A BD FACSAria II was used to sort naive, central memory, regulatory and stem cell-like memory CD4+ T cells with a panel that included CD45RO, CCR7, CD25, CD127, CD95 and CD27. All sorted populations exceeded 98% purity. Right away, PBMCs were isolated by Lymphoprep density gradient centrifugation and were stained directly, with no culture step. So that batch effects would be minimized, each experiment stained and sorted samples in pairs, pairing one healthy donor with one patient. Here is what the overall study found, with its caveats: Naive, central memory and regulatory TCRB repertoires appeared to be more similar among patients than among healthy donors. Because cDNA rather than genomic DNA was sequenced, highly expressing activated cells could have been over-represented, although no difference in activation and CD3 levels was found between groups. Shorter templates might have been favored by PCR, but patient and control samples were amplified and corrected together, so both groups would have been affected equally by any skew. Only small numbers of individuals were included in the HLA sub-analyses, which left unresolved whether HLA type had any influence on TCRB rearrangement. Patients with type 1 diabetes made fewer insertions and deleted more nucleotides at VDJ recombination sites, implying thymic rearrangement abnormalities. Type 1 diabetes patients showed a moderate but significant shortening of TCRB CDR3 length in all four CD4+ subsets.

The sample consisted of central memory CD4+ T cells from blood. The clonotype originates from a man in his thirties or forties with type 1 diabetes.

The CDR3 in this case is CASSVVGQEKGEQYF. The DNA is TGTGCCAGCAGCGTAGTAGGACAGGAAAAGGGCGAGCAGTACTTC. This receptor chain uses TRBV9 and TRBJ2-7, and TRBD1 aligns with 7 junction nucleotides. Measured from the cysteine to the phenylalanine, the CDR3 is 15 residues long. Only the CDR3 DNA is retained, 45 bases long and in frame from the first base. V trim: 0 bases; J trim: 6 bases; unmatched bases: 9. CDR1 is given as SGDLS and CDR2 as YYNGEE, both from the germline V gene.